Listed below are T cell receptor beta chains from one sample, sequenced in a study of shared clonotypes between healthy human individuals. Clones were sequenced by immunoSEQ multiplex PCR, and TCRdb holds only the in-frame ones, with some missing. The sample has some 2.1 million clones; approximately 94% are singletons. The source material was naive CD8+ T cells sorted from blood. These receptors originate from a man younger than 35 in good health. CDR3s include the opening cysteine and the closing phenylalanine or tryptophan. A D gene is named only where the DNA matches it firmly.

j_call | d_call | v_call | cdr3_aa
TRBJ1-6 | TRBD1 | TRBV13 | CASSSTGEIYNSPLHF
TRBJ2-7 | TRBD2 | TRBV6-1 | CASSDPTGINILAGHYEQYF
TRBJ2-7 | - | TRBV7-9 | CASSADSSEQYF
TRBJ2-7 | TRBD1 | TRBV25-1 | CASTSDRDSYEQYF
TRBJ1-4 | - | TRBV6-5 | CASSYSVGGNEKLFF
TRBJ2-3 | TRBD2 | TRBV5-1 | CASSSLAGEADTQYF
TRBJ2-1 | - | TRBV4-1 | CASSQIFGKGEQFF
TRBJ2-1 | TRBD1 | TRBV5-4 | CASSPRTGFYNEQFF
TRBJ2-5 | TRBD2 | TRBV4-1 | CASSQAPSGGGRTQYF
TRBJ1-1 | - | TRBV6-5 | CASSANGRNTEAFF
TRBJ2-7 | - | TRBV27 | CASSLGGGSFYEQYF
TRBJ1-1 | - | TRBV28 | CASKITENTEAFF
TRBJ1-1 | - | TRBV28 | CASSSPDRAFF
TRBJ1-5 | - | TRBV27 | CASSEVMGQPQHF
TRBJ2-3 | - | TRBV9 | CASSDRSTDTQYF
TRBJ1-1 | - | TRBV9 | CASSPQGAEAFF
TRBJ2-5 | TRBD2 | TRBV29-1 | CSPSPGLAGVFQETQYF
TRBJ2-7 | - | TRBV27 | CASSLVPGIYEQYF
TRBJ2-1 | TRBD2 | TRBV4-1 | CASSQVPQRGGYNEQFF
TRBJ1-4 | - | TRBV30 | CAWATWEGDEKLFF
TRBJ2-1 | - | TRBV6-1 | CASSVERSYNEQFF
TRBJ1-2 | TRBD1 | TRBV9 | CASRAGGGNYGYTF
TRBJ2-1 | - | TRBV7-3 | CASSLGGTHRSYNEQFF
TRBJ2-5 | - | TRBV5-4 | CASSFLMGETQYF
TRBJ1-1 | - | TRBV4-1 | CASSPGPQGTEDTEAFF
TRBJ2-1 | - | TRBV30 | CAWSEFSYNEQFF
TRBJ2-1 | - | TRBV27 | CASSDYSNYNEQFF
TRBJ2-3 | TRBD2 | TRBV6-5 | CASSFLAESTDTQYF